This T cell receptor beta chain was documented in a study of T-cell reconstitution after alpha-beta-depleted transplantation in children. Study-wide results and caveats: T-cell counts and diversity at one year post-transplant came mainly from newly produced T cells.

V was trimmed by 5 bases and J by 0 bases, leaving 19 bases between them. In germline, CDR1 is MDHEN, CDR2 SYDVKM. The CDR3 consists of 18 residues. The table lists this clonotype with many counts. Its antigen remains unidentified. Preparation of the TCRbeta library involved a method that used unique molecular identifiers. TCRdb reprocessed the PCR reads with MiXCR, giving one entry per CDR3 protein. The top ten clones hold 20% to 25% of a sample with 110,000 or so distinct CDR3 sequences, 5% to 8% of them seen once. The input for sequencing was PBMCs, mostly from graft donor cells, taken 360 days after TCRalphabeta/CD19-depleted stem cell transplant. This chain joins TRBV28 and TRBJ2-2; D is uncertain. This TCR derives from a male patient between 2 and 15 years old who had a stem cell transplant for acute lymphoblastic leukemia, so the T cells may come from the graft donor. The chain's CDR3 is CASSPGPLKGTNTGELFF. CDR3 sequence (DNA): TGTGCCAGCAGTCCCGGACCCCTAAAGGGAACGAACACCGGGGAGCTGTTTTTT.